These 21 T cell receptor beta chains originate from one sample sequenced in a study of T cells and copy number aberrations in small-cell lung cancer. Profiled with immunoSEQ multiplex PCR; TCRdb holds only in-frame clones, not every one. The table lists approximately 1,300 clones, about 80% of them singletons. The sample consisted of tumor tissue. These receptors all stem from a woman aged 45-65 years with small cell lung cancer.

The table lists this clone with a count of one. The chain recombines TRBV29-1 with TRBJ1-1; 9 bases align to TRBD1. The CDR3 contains 16 residues. J lost 4 bases, V lost 7 bases, and 16 bases had no gene match. Germline V gene sequence: CDR1 SQVTM, CDR2 ANQGSEA. The DNA of the CDR3 is TGCAGCGCACCCGGGACAGGGCGTAGTGGTCGCACTGAAGCTTTCTTT. As protein: CSAPGTGRSGRTEAFF.

On this clone: Since the CDR3 does not end with the conserved phenylalanine or tryptophan, this likely comes from a read error. This rearrangement joins TRBV10-3 to TRBJ2-7; 8 positions match TRBD1. CDR3 length: 14 amino acids. Unmatched junction bases numbered 7, after V lost 3 bases and J lost 6 bases. CDR1 and CDR2 from the germline V gene are ENHRY and SYGVKD. CDR3 coding DNA: TGTGCCATCAGTGACTGGACAGGGAATGGCGAGCAGTACCTC. It translates to CAISDWTGNGEQYL.

Comments on this clone: A junction end diverges from the germline sequence, so it may reflect a read error. The V call is TRBV27, the J call TRBJ1-4; D is unclear. Per germline, CDR1 MNHEY and CDR2 SMNVEV (reference sequence). The CDR3 is 14 amino acids. CDR3 region: CASSLLATNGKLFF. In nucleotides, the CDR3 is TGTGCCAGCAGTCTCCTTGCAACTAATGGAAAACTGTTTTTT.

The chain couples TRBV9 to TRBJ1-6, with 8 bases fitting TRBD1. This CDR3 spans 16 amino acids. With 3 bases clipped from V and 2 bases from J, the junction kept 4 bases outside the gene matches. Germline lookup yields CDR1 SGDLS and CDR2 YYNGEE. The CDR3 coding sequence is TGTGCCAGCAGCGCCTCAGGGGGCGCCTATAATTCACCCCTCCACTTT. As protein: CASSASGGAYNSPLHF.

The chain employs TRBV30 and TRBJ2-7, with D hard to call. Germline loops: CDR1 GTSNPN, CDR2 SVGIG (reference sequence). V lost 3 bases and J lost 5, with 14 bases in between. There are 13 residues in the CDR3. The CDR3: CAWSLTGLDEQYF. CDR3 in DNA: TGTGCCTGGAGCCTGACTGGTCTCGACGAGCAGTACTTC.

This chain links TRBV19 with TRBJ1-5; TRBD1 is a possible D gene (5 bases). In germline, CDR1 is LNHDA, CDR2 SQIVND (reference sequence). V was clipped by 6 bases and J by 9 bases, with 15 bases between them. This CDR3 contains 13 residues. The CDR3 spells CASSSGERRPQHF. CDR3 sequence (DNA): TGTGCCAGTAGCTCGGGGGAAAGGCGGCCCCAGCATTTT.

About this clone itself: A read error may produce the germline difference seen at one junction end. Here the CDR3 DNA reads TGCGCCTGGAGTGGGGAGGAACACCAAGAGACCCAGTACTTC. It encodes CAWSGEEHQETQYF. The J gene is TRBJ2-5, the V gene TRBV30; a weak D match, TRBD2 (6 bases). The V gene's germline CDR1 is GTSNPN and CDR2 SVGIG (reference sequence). The CDR3 consists of 14 residues.

The CDR3: CASSHGATAYGYTF. DNA for the CDR3: TGTGCCAGCAGCCACGGAGCGACGGCCTATGGCTACACCTTC. The chain joins TRBV6-5 to TRBJ1-2; D gene unclear. Germline assignment: CDR1 MNHEY and CDR2 SVGAGI. Trimming took 6 bases from V and 4 from J, leaving 15 bases between them. The CDR3 extends over 14 amino acids.

The chain has TRBV25-1 and TRBJ1-2; D is unclear. Germline values: CDR1 MGHDK, CDR2 SYGVNS. V was cut by 2 bases and J by 6 bases, with 10 bases left in between. There are 13 residues in the CDR3. The CDR3 here is CASSEPGLDGYTF. The CDR3 DNA reads TGTGCCAGCAGTGAACCTGGGTTAGATGGCTACACCTTC.

The chain combines TRBV6-6 with TRBJ1-6, with TRBD1 as a possible D gene (6 bases). This CDR3 is built from 13 residues. Germline CDR1 reads MNHNY; CDR2 reads SVGAGI (reference sequence). V was clipped by 6 bases and J by 4 bases, with 7 bases between them. CDR3 in amino acids: CASSTGYNSPLHF. In nucleotides, the CDR3 is TGTGCCAGCAGCACAGGGTATAATTCACCCCTCCACTTT.

The chain combines TRBV30 with TRBJ1-1; D unclear. CDR3 length: 14 residues. The germline V gene has CDR1 GTSNPN and CDR2 SVGIG (reference sequence). V shed 1 base and J shed 5 bases, with 14 bases lying between them. Here the CDR3 DNA reads TGTGCCTGGAGTGGGGAATACGCGCAGACTGAAGCTTTCTTT. This codes for CAWSGEYAQTEAFF. Variable domain in full (rest from reference TRBV30 and TRBJ1-1): SQTIHQWPATLVQPVGSPLSLECTVEGTSNPNLYWYRQAAGRGLQLLFYSVGIGQISSEVPQNLSASRPQDRQFILSSKKLLLSDSGFYLCAWSGEYAQTEAFFGQGTRLTVV.

Worth noting for this clone: Germline is not matched at one junction end, which may reflect a read error. The chain joins TRBV7-7 to TRBJ2-5, with D uncertain. Looked up from germline, CDR1 is SSHAT and CDR2 is FNYEAQ (reference sequence). This CDR3 contains 13 residues. CDR3 sequence reads: CASSFGQQETQYF. The CDR3 coding sequence is TGTGCTAGCAGCTTTGGGCAACAAGAGACCCAGTACTTC.

This clone was seen only once. This chain connects TRBV6-5 to TRBJ2-5; a weak D match, TRBD1 (5 bases). TRBJ2-7 explains the end of the DNA better; the J call may be wrong. CDR1 and CDR2 (germline): MNHEY, SVGAGI. The CDR3 sequence is 14 residues long. CDR3 nucleotide sequence: TGTGCCAGCAGTCCAGGGTACCAGTCCTACGAGCAGTACTTC. Protein: CASSPGYQSYEQYF.

V gene TRBV6-1 combines with J gene TRBJ2-7; D might be TRBD2 (6 bases). Germline CDR1 is MNHNS and CDR2 is SASEGT. The CDR3 loop spans 12 amino acids. Trimming took off 7 bases at V and 2 bases at J, with 9 bases between the two ends. In DNA, the CDR3 is TGTGCCAGCAACGGGGAGGCCTACGAGCAGTACTTC. Its translation is CASNGEAYEQYF.

This chain links TRBV6-6 with TRBJ2-3; 11 bases align to TRBD2. The CDR3 loop spans 16 amino acids. Germline values: CDR1 MNHNY, CDR2 SVGAGI (reference sequence). After removal of 3 bases from V and 6 bases from J, the junction contained 8 bases not matched to a gene. CDR3 protein: CASSYYGTSGEDTQYF. DNA for the CDR3: TGTGCCAGCAGTTATTATGGGACTAGCGGCGAGGATACGCAGTATTTT.

The V gene is TRBV4-1, the J gene TRBJ2-1, with D perhaps TRBD1 or TRBD2 (6 bases each). V shed 2 bases and J shed 5 bases, with 19 bases lying between them. This CDR3 has 17 residues. Germline V gives CDR1 MGHRA, CDR2 YSYEKL. The DNA of the CDR3 is TGCGCCAGCAGCCAAAAAGGGGGGCGGGAATTCGACAATGAGCAGTTCTTC. Translating gives CASSQKGGREFDNEQFF.

The chain joins TRBV7-8 to TRBJ2-1; D not resolved. Per germline, CDR1 SGHVS and CDR2 FQNEAQ. CDR3 length equals 16 residues. V lost 1 base, J lost 9 bases, and 19 bases lay in between. This CDR3 reads CASSLGFGIRNVEQFF. As DNA, the CDR3 is TGTGCCAGCAGCTTAGGTTTTGGGATCAGGAACGTTGAGCAGTTCTTC.

This chain connects TRBV29-1 to TRBJ1-1; no firm D call. The germline gives CDR1 SQVTM, CDR2 ANQGSEA. The CDR3 totals 11 residues. The V and J ends lost 3 bases and 3 bases respectively, with 5 bases between them. CDR3 sequence: CSVDGYTEAFF. Written as DNA, the CDR3 is TGCAGCGTTGACGGTTACACTGAAGCTTTCTTT.

This sequence joins TRBV28 and TRBJ2-5; D unresolved. CDR1 MDHEN and CDR2 SYDVKM come from the germline V gene. V was cut by 10 bases and J by 6 bases, with 18 bases left in between. The CDR3 has 13 residues. CDR3 protein: CATASVDGKTQYF. CDR3 DNA: TGTGCCACCGCCTCGGTGGATGGGAAGACCCAGTACTTC.

This clone was observed a few times. J is TRBJ1-1 and V is TRBV11-2; no definite D call. CDR1 and CDR2 (germline): SGHAT, FQNNGV. Trimming took 1 base from V and 2 from J, leaving 11 bases between them. This CDR3 comprises 15 residues. In nucleotides, the CDR3 is TGTGCCAGCAGCTTAGCACTAGGAACAAACACTGAAGCTTTCTTT. It specifies CASSLALGTNTEAFF.

The J gene is TRBJ2-4, the V gene TRBV4-3; D unclear. Germline-derived CDR1 and CDR2 are LGHNA and YSLEER. This CDR3 comprises 13 residues. Trimming pared 1 base from V and 5 bases from J, leaving 6 bases between. CDR3 sequence: CASSQVGENIQYF. CDR3 nucleotide sequence: TGCGCCAGCAGCCAAGTTGGGGAAAACATTCAGTACTTC.